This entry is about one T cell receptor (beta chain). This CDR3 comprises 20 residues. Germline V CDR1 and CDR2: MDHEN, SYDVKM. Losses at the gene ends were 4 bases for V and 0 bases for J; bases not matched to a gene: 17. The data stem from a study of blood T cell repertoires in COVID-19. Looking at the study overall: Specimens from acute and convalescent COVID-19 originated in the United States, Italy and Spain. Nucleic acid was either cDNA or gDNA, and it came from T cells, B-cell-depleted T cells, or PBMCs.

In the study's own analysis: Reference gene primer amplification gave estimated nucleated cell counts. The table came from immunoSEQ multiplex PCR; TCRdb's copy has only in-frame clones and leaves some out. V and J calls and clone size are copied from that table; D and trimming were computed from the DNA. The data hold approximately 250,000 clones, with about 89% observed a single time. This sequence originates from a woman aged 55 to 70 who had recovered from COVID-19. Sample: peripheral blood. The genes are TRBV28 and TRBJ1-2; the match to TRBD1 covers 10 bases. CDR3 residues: CASSSPSLGTGEWANYGYTF. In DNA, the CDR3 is TGTGCCAGCAGTTCCCCATCTTTGGGGACAGGGGAATGGGCTAACTATGGCTACACCTTC.